This paragraph covers one TCR beta chain sequence. These data originate in a study of control samples from healthy donors and cancer patients. Per the germline V gene, CDR1 is SGHAT and CDR2 is FQNNGV. V shed 5 bases and J 6 bases; nucleotides not matched to a gene: 7. There are 13 residues in the CDR3. Using immunoSEQ multiplex PCR, the repertoire was profiled, and TCRdb retains in-frame clones only, with some absent. The data contain about 15,000 clones, around 87% of them singletons. The chain uses TRBV11-2 and TRBJ2-7; 7 nucleotides line up with TRBD2. Sequencing input: PBMCs. The sequence was obtained from a woman between 70 and 85 years old with colorectal cancer. In nucleotides, the CDR3 is TGTGCCAGCAGCCCGTGGGGGGGGTCCGAGCAGTACTTC. Protein: CASSPWGGSEQYF.